A single sample is the source of the 10 T cell receptor beta chains below, sequenced in a study of blood T cells in healthy people across ages (dated by TCRdb to between 2015 and 2017). The library was built by means of 5' RACE. A second about 6 to 11 cycle PCR used a sample-barcoded 5' primer and a J-beta primer mix. Clones were called with MiXCR by TCRdb after fastp trimmed the public reads at Q25, and only in-frame beta chains were retained. Each record represents a unique CDR3 protein, reported with the most common genes and DNA among its rows. This sample holds approximately 2,000,000 distinct CDR3 sequences; around 40% were observed only once. 23% of the sample goes to the ten largest clones. The material sequenced was blood. These receptors came from a human donor in good health.

This clonotype has only a few counts. This rearrangement joins TRBV6-1 to TRBJ1-1; D may be TRBD1 (6 bases). The CDR3 is made up of 14 amino acids. CDR1 is MNHNS, CDR2 SASEGT, per germline. V was trimmed by 7 bases and J by 2 bases, leaving 14 bases between them. DNA of the CDR3: TGTGCCAGCACCATCGGGACATTTAACACTGAAGCTTTCTTT. It encodes CASTIGTFNTEAFF.

This clonotype was counted between two and nine times. This rearrangement joins TRBV4-3 to TRBJ2-1; D call uncertain. The CDR3 totals 15 residues. Germline CDR1 LGHNA, CDR2 YSLEER. Deletions cut 4 bases from V and 8 bases from J, with 18 bases between. For the CDR3, the DNA is TGCGCCAGCAGCCGCCTCCACGCTTTAGCCGATGAGCAGTTCTTC. Its translation is CASSRLHALADEQFF.

This chain connects TRBV12-3 or TRBV12-4 to TRBJ1-4, with 10 bases fitting TRBD1. This CDR3 contains 14 residues. The ends lost 6 bases at V and 5 bases at J; junction bases unmatched: 3. CDR3 sequence: CASRQDRGNEKLFF. CDR3 sequence (DNA): TGTGCCAGCAGACAGGACAGGGGGAATGAAAAACTGTTTTTT.

The chain employs TRBV24-1 and TRBJ2-7; the D gene is possibly TRBD1 (6 bases). Germline V CDR1 and CDR2: KGHDR, SFDVKD. V shed 3 bases and J shed 7 bases, with 12 bases lying between them. The length of the CDR3 is 13 residues. The chain's CDR3 is CATSDGTSWEQYF. Here the CDR3 DNA reads TGTGCCACCAGTGATGGGACATCTTGGGAGCAGTACTTC.

V is TRBV15 and J is TRBJ2-4; 10 nucleotides agree with TRBD1. The DNA end is a closer match to TRBJ2-7, so the J assignment may be wrong. The length of the CDR3 is 14 residues. From germline, CDR1 is LNHNV and CDR2 YYDKDF (reference sequence). CDR3 sequence (DNA): TGTGCCACCAGCAGAGGGGACAGGGGCCACGAGCAGTACTTC. Its translation is CATSRGDRGHEQYF.

The table lists this clonotype with a count of one. The chain carries TRBV2 and TRBJ1-2; TRBD1 matches 8 bases. Germline trimming cut 7 bases from V and 11 bases from J; bases unmatched to any gene: 12. This CDR3 has 13 residues. Per the germline V gene, CDR1 is SNHLY and CDR2 is FYNNEI. The CDR3 DNA reads as TGTGCCAGCAAACTGACAGGGGAAGTCCGGTACACCTTC. This codes for CASKLTGEVRYTF.

This clonotype was recorded a few times. This chain joins TRBV9 and TRBJ2-7; 7 bases are shared with TRBD2. Germline V gives CDR1 SGDLS, CDR2 YYNGEE. The CDR3 totals 14 residues. V was pared by 4 bases and J by 5 bases, with 9 bases of the junction left unmatched. CDR3 region: CASSLWGGEDEQYF. In DNA form, the CDR3 reads TGTGCCAGCAGCCTATGGGGAGGGGAGGACGAGCAGTACTTC.

There are a few counts of this clonotype. The J gene is TRBJ2-1, the V gene TRBV27; TRBD2 aligns across 7 bases. CDR3 length equals 14 residues. Losses at the gene ends were 8 bases for V and 4 bases for J; bases not matched to a gene: 8. CDR1 is MNHEY and CDR2 is SMNVEV in the germline V gene (reference sequence). The CDR3 region is CASGEGGNYNEQFF. The CDR3 DNA follows: TGTGCCAGCGGGGAGGGAGGGAATTACAATGAGCAGTTCTTC.

This clonotype showed up just a few times. V and J are TRBV12-3 or TRBV12-4 and TRBJ1-5; D might be TRBD1 (5 bases). Trimming removed 5 bases at V and 0 bases at J, with 11 bases between. This CDR3 is 15 amino acids long. The CDR3 DNA reads TGTGCCAGCAGTCCCAGGGCCTATAGCAATCAGCCCCAGCATTTT. Translating it yields CASSPRAYSNQPQHF.

The J gene is TRBJ2-7, the V gene TRBV7-8; possible D gene TRBD1, 6 bases. The V gene's germline CDR1 is SGHVS and CDR2 FQNEAQ. This CDR3 contains 17 residues. The V gene lost 1 base and the J gene lost 2 bases, with 18 bases spanning the gap. The CDR3 reads CASSLVRVGASAYEQYF. DNA for the CDR3: TGTGCCAGCAGCTTAGTGAGGGTGGGGGCTTCAGCCTACGAGCAGTACTTC.